Included here is one T cell receptor (beta chain) sequence, with context. No antigen is known for it. The input lacks base qualities; no much larger clone sits a single base away. This specimen belongs to a study of blood T cell repertoires in COVID-19 (TCRdb year 2020). In terms of the full investigation: Collaborator samples came from the United States, Italy and Spain and covered acute and convalescent phases of COVID-19. The prospective study material was composed of cDNA or gDNA derived from T cells, B-cell-depleted T cells, or PBMCs. The dataset comprised deeply sampled blood TCRbeta repertoires from subjects exposed to, actively infected with, or recovered from COVID-19. The repertoires were released in a freely available public database intended as a resource for research on the immune response to SARS-CoV-2. The samples were drawn from two sources: the first 160 participants of the ongoing ImmuneRACE study, and over 1,000 subjects contributed by 6 global collaborators. A de-identified subject ID, COVID-19 status, age in years and sex were almost always included in the sample metadata. Where available, HLA class I and class II types were obtained from metadata supplied by the sample provider rather than from assay-based typing.

The immunoSEQ Assay, a bias-controlled multiplex PCR, was used to amplify TCRbeta CDR3 regions from genomic DNA. Per the authors' processing: Within the assay, amplification of reference gene primers was used to estimate how many nucleated cells each sample contained. Sequence reads were collapsed and filtered to measure the absolute abundance of every unique TCRbeta CDR3 rearrangement. For each sample, productive Simpson clonality was calculated as the square root of Simpson's diversity index across productive rearrangements. This is the immuneACCESS table as TCRdb keeps it, with only in-frame sequences that have V and J called. A part of the clones is gone; compared with another copy, unresolved V genes explain less than half, and the rest is unexplained. D and trimming were read from the DNA, whereas the V and J calls and clone size are those reported in that table. Counted in this sample were under 200,000 clones; roughly 87% of them appeared once. Less than 5% of the sample rests with the top ten.

V is pruned by 4 bases and J by 7 bases, leaving 11 bases of the junction without a gene match. According to the germline V gene (reference sequence), CDR1 reads SEHNR and CDR2 reads FQNEAQ. There are 16 amino acids in the CDR3, from cysteine to phenylalanine inclusive. The retained sequence is limited to the CDR3, 48 bases, with the frame set at the first base. Summary of the overall study and its limitations: The quantity of clinical and demographic metadata differed by source and by participant and was supplied without curation.

Another Seattle source contributed samples from volunteer blood donors who had recovered from COVID-19. Whole blood was collected in K2EDTA tubes by collaborating institutions according to the institutions' own protocols. Collaborator samples were shipped for TCRbeta analysis as frozen whole blood, isolated PBMCs, or DNA extracted from either sample type. The sequence derives from a woman aged 60-75 years who had recovered from COVID-19. The chain joins TRBV7-9 to TRBJ2-1; TRBD1 matches 9 bases in the middle. The sample was peripheral blood. The bases are TGTGCCAGCAGCTCCCCGCGGACAGGGGTTGGGAATGAGCAGTTCTTC. The encoded protein is CASSSPRTGVGNEQFF.